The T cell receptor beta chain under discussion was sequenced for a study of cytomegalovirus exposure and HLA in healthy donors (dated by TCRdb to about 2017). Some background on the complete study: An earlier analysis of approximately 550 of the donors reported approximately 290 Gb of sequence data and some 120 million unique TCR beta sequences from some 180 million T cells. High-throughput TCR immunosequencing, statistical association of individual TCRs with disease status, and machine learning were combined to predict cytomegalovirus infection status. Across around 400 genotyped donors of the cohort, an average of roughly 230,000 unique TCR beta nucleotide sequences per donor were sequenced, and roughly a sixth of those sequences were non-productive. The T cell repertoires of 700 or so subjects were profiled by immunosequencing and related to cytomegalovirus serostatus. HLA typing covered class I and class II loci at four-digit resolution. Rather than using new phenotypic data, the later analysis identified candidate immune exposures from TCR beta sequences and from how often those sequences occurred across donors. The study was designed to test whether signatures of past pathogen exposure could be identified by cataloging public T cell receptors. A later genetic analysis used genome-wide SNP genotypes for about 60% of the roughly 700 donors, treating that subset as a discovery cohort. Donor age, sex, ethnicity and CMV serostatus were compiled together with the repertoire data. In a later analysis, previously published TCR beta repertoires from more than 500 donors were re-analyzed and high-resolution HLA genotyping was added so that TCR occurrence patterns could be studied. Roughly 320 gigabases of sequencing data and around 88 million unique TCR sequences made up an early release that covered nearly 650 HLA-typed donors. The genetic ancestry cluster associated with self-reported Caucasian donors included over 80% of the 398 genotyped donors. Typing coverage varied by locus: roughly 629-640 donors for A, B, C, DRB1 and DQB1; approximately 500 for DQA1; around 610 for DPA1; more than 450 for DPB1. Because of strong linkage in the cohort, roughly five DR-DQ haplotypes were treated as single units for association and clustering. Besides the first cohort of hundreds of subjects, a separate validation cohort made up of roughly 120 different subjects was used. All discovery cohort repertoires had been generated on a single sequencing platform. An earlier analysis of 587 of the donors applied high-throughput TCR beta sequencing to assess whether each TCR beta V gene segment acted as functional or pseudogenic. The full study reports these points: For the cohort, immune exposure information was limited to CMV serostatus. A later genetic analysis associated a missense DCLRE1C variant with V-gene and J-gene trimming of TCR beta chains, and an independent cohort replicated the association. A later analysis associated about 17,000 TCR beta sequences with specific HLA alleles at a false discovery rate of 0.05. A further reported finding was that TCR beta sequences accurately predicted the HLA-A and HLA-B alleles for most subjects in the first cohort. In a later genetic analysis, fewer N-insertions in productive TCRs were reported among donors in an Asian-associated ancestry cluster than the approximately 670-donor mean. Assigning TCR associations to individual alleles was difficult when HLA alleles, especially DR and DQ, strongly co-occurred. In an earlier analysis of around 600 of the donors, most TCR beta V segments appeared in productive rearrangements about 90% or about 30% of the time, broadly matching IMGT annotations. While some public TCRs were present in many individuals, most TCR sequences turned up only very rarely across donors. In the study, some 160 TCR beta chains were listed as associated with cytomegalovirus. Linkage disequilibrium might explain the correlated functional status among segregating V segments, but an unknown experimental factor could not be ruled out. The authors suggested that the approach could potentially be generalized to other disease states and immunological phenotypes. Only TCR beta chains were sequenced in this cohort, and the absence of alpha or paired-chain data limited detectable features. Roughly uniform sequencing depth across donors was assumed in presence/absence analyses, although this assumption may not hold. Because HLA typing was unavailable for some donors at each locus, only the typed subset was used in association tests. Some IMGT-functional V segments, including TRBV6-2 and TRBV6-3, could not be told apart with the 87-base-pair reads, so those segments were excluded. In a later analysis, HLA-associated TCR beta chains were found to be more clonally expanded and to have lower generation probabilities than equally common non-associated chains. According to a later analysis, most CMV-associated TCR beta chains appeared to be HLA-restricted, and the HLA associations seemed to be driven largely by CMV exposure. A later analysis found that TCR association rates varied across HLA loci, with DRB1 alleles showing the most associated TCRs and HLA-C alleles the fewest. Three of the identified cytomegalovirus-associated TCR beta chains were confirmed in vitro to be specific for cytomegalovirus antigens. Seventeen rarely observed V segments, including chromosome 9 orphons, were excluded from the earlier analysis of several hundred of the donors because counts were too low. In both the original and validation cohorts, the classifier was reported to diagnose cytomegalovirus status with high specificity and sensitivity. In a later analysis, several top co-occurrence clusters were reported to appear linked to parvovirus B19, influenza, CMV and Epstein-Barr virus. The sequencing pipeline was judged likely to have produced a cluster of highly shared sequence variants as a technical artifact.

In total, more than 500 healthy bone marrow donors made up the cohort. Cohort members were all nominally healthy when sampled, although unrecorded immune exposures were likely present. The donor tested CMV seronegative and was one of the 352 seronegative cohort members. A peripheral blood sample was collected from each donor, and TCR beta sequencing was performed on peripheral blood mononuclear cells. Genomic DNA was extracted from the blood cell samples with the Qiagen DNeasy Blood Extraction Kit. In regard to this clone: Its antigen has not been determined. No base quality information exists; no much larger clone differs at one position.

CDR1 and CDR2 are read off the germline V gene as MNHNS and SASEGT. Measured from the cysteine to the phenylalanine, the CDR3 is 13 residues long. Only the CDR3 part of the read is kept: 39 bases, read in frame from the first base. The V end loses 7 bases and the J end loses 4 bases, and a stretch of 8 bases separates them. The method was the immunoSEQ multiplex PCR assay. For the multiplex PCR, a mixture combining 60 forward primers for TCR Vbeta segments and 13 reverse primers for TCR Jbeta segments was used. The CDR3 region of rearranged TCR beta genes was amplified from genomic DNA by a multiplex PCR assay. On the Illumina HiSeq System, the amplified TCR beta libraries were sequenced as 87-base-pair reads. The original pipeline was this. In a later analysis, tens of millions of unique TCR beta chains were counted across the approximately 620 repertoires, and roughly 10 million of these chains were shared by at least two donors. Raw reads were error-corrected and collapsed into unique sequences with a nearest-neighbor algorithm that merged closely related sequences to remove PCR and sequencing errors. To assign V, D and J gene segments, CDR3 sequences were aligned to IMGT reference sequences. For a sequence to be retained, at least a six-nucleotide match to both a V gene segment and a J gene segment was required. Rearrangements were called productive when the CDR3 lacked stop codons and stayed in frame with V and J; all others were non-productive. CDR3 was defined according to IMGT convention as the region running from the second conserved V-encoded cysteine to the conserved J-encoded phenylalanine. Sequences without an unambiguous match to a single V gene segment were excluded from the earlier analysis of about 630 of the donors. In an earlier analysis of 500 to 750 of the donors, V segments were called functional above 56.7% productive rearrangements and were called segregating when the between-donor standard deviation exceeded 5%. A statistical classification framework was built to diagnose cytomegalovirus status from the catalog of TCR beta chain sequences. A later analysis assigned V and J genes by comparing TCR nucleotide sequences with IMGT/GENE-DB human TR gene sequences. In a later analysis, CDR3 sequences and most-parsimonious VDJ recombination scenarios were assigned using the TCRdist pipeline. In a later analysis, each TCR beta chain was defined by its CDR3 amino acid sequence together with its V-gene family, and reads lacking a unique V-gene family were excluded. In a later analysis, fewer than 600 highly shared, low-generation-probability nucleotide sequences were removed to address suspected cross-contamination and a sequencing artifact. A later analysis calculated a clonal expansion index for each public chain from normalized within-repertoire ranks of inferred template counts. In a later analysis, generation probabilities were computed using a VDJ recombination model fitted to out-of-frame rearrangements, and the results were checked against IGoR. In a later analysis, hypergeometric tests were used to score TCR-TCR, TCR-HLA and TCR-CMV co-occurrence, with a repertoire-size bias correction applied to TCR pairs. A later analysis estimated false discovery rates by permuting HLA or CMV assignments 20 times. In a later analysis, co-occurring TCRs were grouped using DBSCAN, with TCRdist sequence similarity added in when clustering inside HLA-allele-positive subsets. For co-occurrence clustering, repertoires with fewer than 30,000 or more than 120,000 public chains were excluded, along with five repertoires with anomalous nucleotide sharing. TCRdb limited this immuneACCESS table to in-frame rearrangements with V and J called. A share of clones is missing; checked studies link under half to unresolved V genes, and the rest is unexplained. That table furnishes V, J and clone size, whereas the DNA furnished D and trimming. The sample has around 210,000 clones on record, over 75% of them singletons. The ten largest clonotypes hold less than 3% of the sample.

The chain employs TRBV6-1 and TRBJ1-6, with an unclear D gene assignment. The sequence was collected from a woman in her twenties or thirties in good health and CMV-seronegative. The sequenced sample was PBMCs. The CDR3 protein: CASNEFYNSPLHF. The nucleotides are TGTGCCAGCAACGAGTTTTATAATTCACCCCTCCACTTT.